The TCR beta chain under discussion was sequenced for a study of shared clonotypes between healthy human individuals. Positive CCR7 selection of CD45RO-negative cells yielded the naive CD8 cells, and terminally differentiated effector memory CD45RA+ cells were excluded. Every contributor of samples was a Caucasian grown-up residing in Nashville, Tennessee. To note about this clone: Its matching antigen is unknown.

Authors' processing steps: Sequence data from immunoSEQ were junction-only and lacked quality scores; consequently, filtering differed. Profiled with immunoSEQ multiplex PCR; TCRdb holds only in-frame clones, not every one. V and J calls plus clone size are reproduced from that table; the DNA served to infer D and trimming. Here the sample spans about 2.1 million clones, under 95% being singletons. General observations from the study: The sole specimen, blood, was sampled, and tissue repertoires likely differ. In general, naive subsets displayed greater estimated richness than memory subsets did.

The clonotype was recovered from a man between 18 and 29 years old in good health. Some clones in this sample may be carry-over from other donors' samples. The specimen was naive CD8+ T cells from PBMCs.

CDR3 residues: CASSLGQRTNTGELFF. Written as DNA, the CDR3 is TGTGCCAGCAGCTTAGGCCAGAGAACGAACACCGGGGAGCTGTTTTTT. The J gene is TRBJ2-2, the V gene TRBV13, with no clear D. The CDR3 sequence is 16 residues long. Trimming removed 0 bases from V and 0 bases from J, with 8 bases in between. Germline V lookup: CDR1 PRHDT, CDR2 FYEKMQ (reference sequence).